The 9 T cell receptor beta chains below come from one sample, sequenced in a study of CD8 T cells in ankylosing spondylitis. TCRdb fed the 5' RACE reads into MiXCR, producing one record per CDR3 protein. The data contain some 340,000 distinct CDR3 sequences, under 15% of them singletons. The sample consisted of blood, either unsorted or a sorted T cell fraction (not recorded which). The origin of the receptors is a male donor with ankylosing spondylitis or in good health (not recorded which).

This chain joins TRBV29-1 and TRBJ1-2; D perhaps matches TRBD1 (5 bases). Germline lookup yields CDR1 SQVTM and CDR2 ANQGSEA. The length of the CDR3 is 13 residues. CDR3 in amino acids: CSASHERGYGYTF. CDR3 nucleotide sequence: TGCAGTGCCTCTCACGAAAGGGGCTATGGCTACACCTTC.

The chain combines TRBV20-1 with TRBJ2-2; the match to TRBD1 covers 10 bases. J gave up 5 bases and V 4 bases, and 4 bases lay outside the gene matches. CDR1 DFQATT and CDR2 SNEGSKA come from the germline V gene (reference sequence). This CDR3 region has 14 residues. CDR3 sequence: CSAIDRGHTGELFF. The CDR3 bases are TGCAGTGCTATCGACAGGGGGCATACCGGGGAGCTGTTTTTT.

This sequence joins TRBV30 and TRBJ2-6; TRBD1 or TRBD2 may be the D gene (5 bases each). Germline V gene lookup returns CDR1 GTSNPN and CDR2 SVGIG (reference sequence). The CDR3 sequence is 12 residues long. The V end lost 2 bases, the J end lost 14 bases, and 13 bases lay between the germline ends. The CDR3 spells CAWSRDAGLLTF. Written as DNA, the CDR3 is TGTGCCTGGAGTAGGGACGCAGGTCTCCTGACTTTC.

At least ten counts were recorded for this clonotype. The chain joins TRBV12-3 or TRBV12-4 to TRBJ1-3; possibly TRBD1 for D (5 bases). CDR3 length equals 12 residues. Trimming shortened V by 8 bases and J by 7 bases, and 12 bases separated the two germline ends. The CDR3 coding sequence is TGTGCCAGCGGGGGATTAGCGAACACCATATATTTT. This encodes CASGGLANTIYF.

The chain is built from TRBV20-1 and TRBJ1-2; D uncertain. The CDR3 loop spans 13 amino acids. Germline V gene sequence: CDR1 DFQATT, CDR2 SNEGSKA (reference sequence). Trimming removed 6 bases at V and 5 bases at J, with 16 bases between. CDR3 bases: TGCAGTGCCCAATCGACAACCGAATATGGCTACACCTTC. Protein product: CSAQSTTEYGYTF.

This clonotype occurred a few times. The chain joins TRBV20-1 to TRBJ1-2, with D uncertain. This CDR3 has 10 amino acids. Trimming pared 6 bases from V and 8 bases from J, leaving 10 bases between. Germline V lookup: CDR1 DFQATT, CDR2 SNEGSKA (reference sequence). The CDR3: CSAEPGGYTF. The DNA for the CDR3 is TGCAGTGCCGAACCGGGCGGCTACACCTTC.

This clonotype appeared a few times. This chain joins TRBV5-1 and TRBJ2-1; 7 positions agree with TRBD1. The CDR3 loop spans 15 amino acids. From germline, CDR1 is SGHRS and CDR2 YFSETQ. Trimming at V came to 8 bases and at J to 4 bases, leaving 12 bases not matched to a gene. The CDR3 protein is CASTITPGQYNEQFF. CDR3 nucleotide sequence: TGCGCCAGTACTATAACTCCGGGACAGTACAATGAGCAGTTCTTC.

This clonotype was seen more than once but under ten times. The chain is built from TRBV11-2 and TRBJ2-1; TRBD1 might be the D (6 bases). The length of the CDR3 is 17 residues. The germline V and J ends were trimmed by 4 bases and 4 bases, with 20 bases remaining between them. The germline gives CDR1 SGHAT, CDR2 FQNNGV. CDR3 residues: CASSWWGPQHSYNEQFF. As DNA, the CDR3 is TGTGCCAGCAGCTGGTGGGGGCCCCAACACTCTTACAATGAGCAGTTCTTC.

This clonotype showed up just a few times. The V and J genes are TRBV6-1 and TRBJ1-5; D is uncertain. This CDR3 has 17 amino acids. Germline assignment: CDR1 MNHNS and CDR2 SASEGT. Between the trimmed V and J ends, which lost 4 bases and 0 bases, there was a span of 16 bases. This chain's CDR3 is CASSASNGIYSNQPQHF. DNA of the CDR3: TGTGCCAGCAGTGCGAGTAATGGGATCTATAGCAATCAGCCCCAGCATTTT.